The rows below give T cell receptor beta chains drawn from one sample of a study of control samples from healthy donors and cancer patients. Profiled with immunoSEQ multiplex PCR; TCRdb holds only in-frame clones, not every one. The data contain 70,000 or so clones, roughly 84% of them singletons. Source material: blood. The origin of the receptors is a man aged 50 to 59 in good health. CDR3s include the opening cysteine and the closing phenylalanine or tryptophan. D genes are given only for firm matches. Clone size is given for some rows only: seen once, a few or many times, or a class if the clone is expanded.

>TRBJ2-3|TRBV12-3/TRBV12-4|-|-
CASSLLTDTQYF
TGTGCCAGCAGTTTACTCACAGATACGCAGTATTTT
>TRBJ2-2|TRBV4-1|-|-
CASSLSAGLAGGELFF
TGCGCCAGCAGCCTCTCCGCCGGGCTAGCTGGCGGGGAGCTGTTTTTT
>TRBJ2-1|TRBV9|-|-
CASSVAMGVYNEQFF
TGTGCCAGCAGCGTAGCGATGGGGGTATACAATGAGCAGTTCTTC
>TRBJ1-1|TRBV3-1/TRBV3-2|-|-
CASSQGSDTEAFF
TGTGCCAGCAGCCAGGGATCGGACACTGAAGCTTTCTTT
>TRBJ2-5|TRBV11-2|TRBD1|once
CASSLDRGDPETQYF
TGTGCCAGCAGCTTGGACAGGGGCGACCCAGAGACCCAGTACTTC
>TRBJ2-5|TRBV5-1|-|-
CASSEEQETQYF
TGCGCCAGCAGCGAGGAACAAGAGACCCAGTACTTC
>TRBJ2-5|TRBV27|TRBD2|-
CASSSNDLTRAGQETQYF
TGTGCCAGCAGTAGTAATGACTTGACTCGAGCGGGGCAAGAGACCCAGTACTTC
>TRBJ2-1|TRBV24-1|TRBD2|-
CATSGLAGGNEQFF
TGTGCCACCAGTGGATTAGCGGGAGGGAATGAGCAGTTCTTC
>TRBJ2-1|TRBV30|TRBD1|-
CAWSSDRGFDNEQFF
TGTGCCTGGAGCTCAGACAGGGGATTTGACAATGAGCAGTTCTTC
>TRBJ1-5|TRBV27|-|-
CASSQQGVVNQPQHF
TGTGCCAGCAGCCAACAGGGTGTAGTCAATCAGCCCCAGCATTTT
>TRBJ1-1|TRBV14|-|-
CASSQVGGMNTEAFF
TGTGCCAGCAGCCAAGTGGGGGGGATGAACACTGAAGCTTTCTTT
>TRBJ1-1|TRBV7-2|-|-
CASSLASWNTEAFF
TGTGCCAGCAGCTTAGCTAGCTGGAACACTGAAGCTTTCTTT
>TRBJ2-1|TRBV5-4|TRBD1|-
CASSLPGTGWNEQFF
TGTGCCAGCAGCTTACCCGGGACAGGGTGGAATGAGCAGTTCTTC
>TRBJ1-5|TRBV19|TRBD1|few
CASSRDRGRQPQHF
TGTGCCAGTAGTCGGGACAGGGGGCGTCAGCCCCAGCATTTT
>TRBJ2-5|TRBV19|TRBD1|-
CASSATGGVAETQYF
TGTGCCAGTAGTGCAACAGGGGGCGTTGCGGAGACCCAGTACTTC
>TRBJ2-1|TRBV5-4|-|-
CASSFAVYNEQFF
TGTGCCAGCAGCTTTGCGGTCTACAATGAGCAGTTCTTC
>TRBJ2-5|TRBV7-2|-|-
CASSLSGTRRTQYF
TGTGCCAGCAGCTTATCCGGGACCCGGCGGACCCAGTACTTC
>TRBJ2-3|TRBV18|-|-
CASSPPRGRTLGTDTQYF
TGTGCCAGCTCACCCCCCCGGGGAAGGACCCTAGGCACAGATACGCAGTATTTT
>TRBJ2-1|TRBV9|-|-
CASSVAGLQAYNEQFF
TGTGCCAGCAGCGTAGCGGGACTCCAGGCCTACAATGAGCAGTTCTTC
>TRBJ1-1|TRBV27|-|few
CASSFLGAEAFF
TGTGCCAGCAGTTTCCTGGGCGCTGAAGCTTTCTTT
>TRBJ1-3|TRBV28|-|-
CASSFIQGSGNTIYF
TGTGCCAGCAGTTTCATACAGGGATCTGGAAACACCATATATTTT
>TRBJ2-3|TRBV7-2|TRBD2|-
CASSTGTSGGDTQYF
TGTGCCAGCAGCACCGGGACTAGCGGGGGAGATACGCAGTATTTT
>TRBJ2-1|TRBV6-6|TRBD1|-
CASSYPPGQGDEQFF
TGTGCCAGCAGTTACCCTCCAGGACAGGGGGATGAGCAGTTCTTC
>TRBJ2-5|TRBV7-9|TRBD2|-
CASSLGLAGLQETQYF
TGTGCCAGCAGCTTAGGACTAGCGGGACTCCAAGAGACCCAGTACTTC
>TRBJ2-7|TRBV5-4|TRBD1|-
CASSLAGTDFYEQYF
TGTGCCAGCAGCTTGGCCGGGACAGATTTCTACGAGCAGTACTTC
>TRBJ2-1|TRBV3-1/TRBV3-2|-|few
CASSLEQRSGTEQFF
TGTGCCAGCAGCCTGGAGCAACGTTCGGGCACTGAGCAGTTCTTC
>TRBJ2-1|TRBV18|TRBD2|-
CASSPNSGSINEQFF
TGTGCCAGCTCACCCAATAGCGGGAGTATCAATGAGCAGTTCTTC
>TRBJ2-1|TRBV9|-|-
CASSVGGQYYNEQFF
TGTGCCAGCAGCGTAGGAGGACAGTATTACAATGAGCAGTTCTTC
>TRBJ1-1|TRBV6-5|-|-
CASDIQGGNTEAFF
TGTGCCAGCGACATACAGGGAGGAAACACTGAAGCTTTCTTT
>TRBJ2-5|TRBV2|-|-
CASSLTGEETQYF
TGTGCCAGCAGTCTGACGGGGGAAGAGACCCAGTACTTC
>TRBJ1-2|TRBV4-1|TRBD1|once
CASSQDRGPNYGYTF
TGCGCCAGCAGCCAAGACAGGGGGCCTAACTATGGCTACACCTTC
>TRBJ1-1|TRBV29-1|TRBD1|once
CSVALDRLNTEAFF
TGCAGCGTTGCACTGGACAGGTTGAACACTGAAGCTTTCTTT
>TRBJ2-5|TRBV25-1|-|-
CASSEPGGVQQETQYF
TGTGCCAGCAGTGAACCCGGGGGTGTCCAACAAGAGACCCAGTACTTC
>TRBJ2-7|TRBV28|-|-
CASSRLSYEQYF
TGTGCCAGCAGTCGCCTTTCCTACGAGCAGTACTTC
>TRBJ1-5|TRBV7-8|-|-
CASSLVTENQPQHF
TGTGCCAGCAGCTTGGTAACTGAGAATCAGCCCCAGCATTTT
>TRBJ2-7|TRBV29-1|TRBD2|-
CSVQTSAHYEQYF
TGCAGCGTTCAGACTAGCGCCCACTACGAGCAGTACTTC
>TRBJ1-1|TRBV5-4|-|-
CASSLARGVDTEAFF
TGTGCCAGCAGCTTGGCCCGAGGGGTTGACACTGAAGCTTTCTTT
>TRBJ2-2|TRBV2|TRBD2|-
CASRDSGGTGELFF
TGTGCCAGCAGGGACTCGGGGGGCACCGGGGAGCTGTTTTTT
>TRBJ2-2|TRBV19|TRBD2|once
CASSKATALAGANTGELFF
TGTGCCAGTAGTAAGGCAACGGCTCTAGCGGGAGCGAACACCGGGGAGCTGTTTTTT
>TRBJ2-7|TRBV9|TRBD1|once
CASSLLTLDRGRIYEQYF
TGTGCCAGCAGCCTACTCACCCTGGACAGGGGACGGATCTACGAGCAGTACTTC
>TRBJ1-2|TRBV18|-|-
CASSPQASSGSYGYTF
TGTGCCAGCTCACCTCAAGCTTCATCGGGGAGCTATGGCTACACCTTC
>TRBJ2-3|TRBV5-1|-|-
CASSLPGTPFGTDTQYF
TGCGCCAGCAGCTTACCCGGGACCCCTTTTGGCACAGATACGCAGTATTTT
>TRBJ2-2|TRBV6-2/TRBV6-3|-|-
CASSYRKTGELFF
TGTGCCAGCAGTTACAGGAAAACCGGGGAGCTGTTTTTT
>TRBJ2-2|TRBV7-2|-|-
CASSAGYLNTGELFF
TGTGCCAGCAGCGCTGGGTACCTGAACACCGGGGAGCTGTTTTTT
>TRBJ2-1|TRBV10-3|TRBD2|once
CATRLEPGLAGAEQFF
TGTGCCACCCGACTCGAACCGGGACTAGCGGGAGCTGAGCAGTTCTTC
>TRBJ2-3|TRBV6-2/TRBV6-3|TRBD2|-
CASSYGLLAGEATQYF
TGTGCCAGCAGTTACGGGTTACTAGCGGGAGAGGCTACGCAGTATTTT
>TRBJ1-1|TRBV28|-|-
CASSAGTFILNTEAFF
TGTGCCAGCAGTGCCGGGACATTTATATTGAACACTGAAGCTTTCTTT
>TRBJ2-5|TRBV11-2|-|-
CASSLDPGWETQYF
TGTGCCAGCAGCTTAGACCCAGGGTGGGAGACCCAGTACTTC
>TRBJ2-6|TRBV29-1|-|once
CSASPGAGGGANVLTF
TGCAGCGCCTCGCCGGGGGCCGGTGGTGGGGCCAACGTCCTGACTTTC
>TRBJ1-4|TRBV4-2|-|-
CASSHPVFGGSPSVQEKLFF
TGTGCCAGCAGCCACCCTGTGTTCGGGGGATCCCCCTCCGTCCAGGAAAAACTGTTTTTT
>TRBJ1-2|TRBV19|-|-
CATTLYGTSHNYGYTF
TGTGCCACCACTCTATATGGGACTTCCCACAACTATGGCTACACCTTC
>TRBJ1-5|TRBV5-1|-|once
CASSLTGLGNQPQHF
TGCGCCAGCAGCTTGACAGGGTTGGGCAATCAGCCCCAGCATTTT
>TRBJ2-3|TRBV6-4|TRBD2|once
CASSMGLAGTDTQYF
TGTGCCAGCAGTATGGGACTAGCGGGGACAGATACGCAGTATTTT